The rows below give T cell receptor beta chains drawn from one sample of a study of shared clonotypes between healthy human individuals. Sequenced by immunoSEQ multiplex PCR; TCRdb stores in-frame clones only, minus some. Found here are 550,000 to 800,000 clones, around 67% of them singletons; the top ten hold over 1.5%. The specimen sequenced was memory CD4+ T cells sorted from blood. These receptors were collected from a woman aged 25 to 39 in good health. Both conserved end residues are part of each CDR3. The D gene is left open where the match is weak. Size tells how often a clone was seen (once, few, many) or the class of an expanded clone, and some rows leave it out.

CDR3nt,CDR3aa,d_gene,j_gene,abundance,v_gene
TGTGCCAGTAGTAAAGTTGGCGGTAACCAGCCCCAGCATTTT,CASSKVGGNQPQHF,-,TRBJ1-5,-,TRBV19
TGTGCCAGCAGCTTTTCGGGGCCCCGGGGAGCTTTCTTT,CASSFSGPRGAFF,-,TRBJ1-1,-,TRBV7-2
TGTGCCAGCAGCCGGGAAGATCAGCCCACAGATACGCAGTATTTT,CASSREDQPTDTQYF,-,TRBJ2-3,-,TRBV16
TGTGCCAGCAGTTACTCCGCGGGCAGGGGTGGGGAAAAACTGTTTTTT,CASSYSAGRGGEKLFF,-,TRBJ1-4,-,TRBV6-5
TGTGCCAGCAGTGAAGCGGGGGCTTTGGTAGCGGGAGGGCCTGGCACAGATACGCAGTATTTT,CASSEAGALVAGGPGTDTQYF,TRBD2,TRBJ2-3,-,TRBV6-1
TGTGCCAGCAGTCGACTAGCGGGGGGAGACGAGCAGTACTTC,CASSRLAGGDEQYF,TRBD2,TRBJ2-7,-,TRBV6-6
TGTGCCAGCAGTTTATCTACAGGGTCCTCCACTGAAGCTTTCTTT,CASSLSTGSSTEAFF,-,TRBJ1-1,-,TRBV27
TGTGCCAGCAGACACGGGGGCAGCCCCGTTAGGGAACATGAGCAGTTCTTC,CASRHGGSPVREHEQFF,-,TRBJ2-1,-,TRBV5-4
TGTGCCAGCAGTTTACGCCGCCGTTGGGACAGGGGACAGCCCCAGCATTTT,CASSLRRRWDRGQPQHF,TRBD1,TRBJ1-5,-,TRBV28
TGTGCCACCAGCATACAGGGGTATCGGGGCTACACCTTC,CATSIQGYRGYTF,TRBD1,TRBJ1-2,-,TRBV15
TGTGCCAGCAGGAGGGACAGGGGTAACGAGCAGTACTTC,CASRRDRGNEQYF,TRBD1,TRBJ2-7,-,TRBV6-5
TGTGCCAGCAGGAAAGGGGACTCTGGGGCCAACGTCCTGACTTTC,CASRKGDSGANVLTF,-,TRBJ2-6,once,TRBV6-6
TGTGCCAGCAGTATCCTCTCTGGAAACACCATATATTTT,CASSILSGNTIYF,-,TRBJ1-3,-,TRBV7-9
TGTGCCAGCAGGGAAGGACTAGCGGAATACAATGAGCAGTTCTTC,CASREGLAEYNEQFF,TRBD2,TRBJ2-1,-,TRBV28
TGTGCCAGCAGTTTGTATCGGACGGCATATCAGCCCCAGCATTTT,CASSLYRTAYQPQHF,-,TRBJ1-5,-,TRBV28
TGTGCCAGCATCGCAGGGGACTCCACAAATACGCAGTATTTT,CASIAGDSTNTQYF,-,TRBJ2-3,-,TRBV25-1
TGTGCCAGCAGCAAACAGGGGGCAGGGTTGAACACTGAAGCTTTCTTT,CASSKQGAGLNTEAFF,-,TRBJ1-1,-,TRBV21-1
TGTGCCAGCGGGTGGGGTGACTTGAACACTGAAGCTTTCTTT,CASGWGDLNTEAFF,-,TRBJ1-1,-,TRBV2
TGCGCCAGCAGCTTGATAGTGGGGCACGAGCAGTACTTC,CASSLIVGHEQYF,-,TRBJ2-7,-,TRBV5-1
TGTGCCAGTAGTATAGGGCCGGACAGGGGGACTGAAGCTTTCTTT,CASSIGPDRGTEAFF,TRBD1,TRBJ1-1,-,TRBV19
TGCAGCGTAAGCGGGTCGGCGGTGGCCCAGTACTTC,CSVSGSAVAQYF,-,TRBJ2-5,-,TRBV29-1
TGTGCCAGTAGTCGTTTAGTGAACTATGGCTACACCTTC,CASSRLVNYGYTF,-,TRBJ1-2,-,TRBV19
TGTGCCAGTAGTCACAGGGGAGCAGCTTTCTTT,CASSHRGAAFF,TRBD1,TRBJ1-1,-,TRBV19
TGTGCCAGCGGCCCAGAAATTAAAGTGAACACTGAAGCTTTCTTT,CASGPEIKVNTEAFF,-,TRBJ1-1,-,TRBV28
TGTGCCAGTAGCCCGCACTACGAGCAGTACTTC,CASSPHYEQYF,-,TRBJ2-7,-,TRBV6-1
TGTGCCAGCTCACCACCTGGAAACACCATATATTTT,CASSPPGNTIYF,-,TRBJ1-3,-,TRBV18